This TCR beta chain originates from a study of blood T cell repertoires in COVID-19 (dated by TCRdb to the early 2020s). Study-level background: Samples covering the acute and convalescent phases of COVID-19 were provided by collaborators in the United States, Italy and Spain. The material from the prospective study consisted of cDNA or gDNA derived from T cells, B-cell-depleted T cells, or PBMCs. The dataset comprised deeply sampled blood TCRbeta repertoires from subjects exposed to, actively infected with, or recovered from COVID-19. The repertoires were made available in a free public database intended to serve as a resource for research on the immune response to SARS-CoV-2. Samples were obtained from the ongoing ImmuneRACE study (first 160 participants) and from 1,200 or so subjects provided by 6 global collaborators. The sample metadata nearly always contained a de-identified subject ID, COVID-19 status, age in years and sex. Where available, HLA class I and class II types were obtained from metadata supplied by the sample provider rather than from assay-based typing.

Trimming removed 0 bases from V and 6 bases from J, leaving 6 bases between the germline ends. Taken from cysteine to phenylalanine, the CDR3 has 12 residues. Only the CDR3 region is kept as DNA, spanning 36 bases read in frame from base 1. The germline V gene (reference sequence) specifies SGHKS as CDR1 and YYEKEE as CDR2. A remark on this clone: It lacks a known antigen. Base qualities are not provided; no much larger clone lies one nucleotide away.

Each collaborating institution followed its own protocols to collect whole blood in K2EDTA tubes. For TCRbeta analysis, collaborator samples were shipped as frozen whole blood, as isolated PBMCs, or as DNA extracted from either sample type. TCRbeta CDR3 regions were amplified from genomic DNA by means of the immunoSEQ Assay, a bias-controlled multiplex PCR. On the study's bioinformatics: The number of nucleated cells in each sample was estimated by amplification of reference gene primers within the assay. Sequence reads were collapsed and filtered to measure the absolute abundance of every unique TCRbeta CDR3 rearrangement. For each sample, productive Simpson clonality was calculated by taking the square root of Simpson's diversity index across productive rearrangements. Drawn from immuneACCESS, this table holds only the in-frame rearrangements with V and J called that TCRdb kept. Clones are partly lost; checked studies trace under half to an unresolved V gene and leave the rest unexplained. The V and J calls and the clone size are those of that table, but D and trimming were determined from the DNA. This sample is represented by under 250,000 clones; around four fifths of them were singletons. The ten largest clonotypes hold 2.9% of the sample.

What the authors observed across the whole study: Clinical and demographic metadata were provided uncurated, with the amount varying by source and participant.

The source is a middle-aged man with active or convalescent COVID-19. The chain couples TRBV5-5 to TRBJ1-2; the D gene cannot be resolved reliably. The sequenced sample consisted of peripheral blood. The CDR3 sequence is CASSLGQDGYTF. The DNA sequence is TGTGCCAGCAGCTTGGGGCAGGATGGCTACACCTTC.